This is a list of T cell receptor beta chains from one sample in a study of neurological immune-mediated disorders. In TCRdb, the 5' RACE reads were re-called with MiXCR into one record per CDR3 protein. This table holds approximately 28,000 distinct CDR3 sequences, around 16% found once. Input material: CD4+ T cells from blood. These receptors were collected from a female donor with HTLV-1-associated myelopathy (HAM/TSP). Each CDR3 is given with its conserved first and last residue. Each record gives: V gene, clone size, J gene, D gene, CDR3 protein, CDR3 DNA. The D gene is left open where the match is weak. Some rows mark clone size as missing; the rest say once, few, many or name a class of expanded clone.

v_gene: TRBV5-1
abundance: -
j_gene: TRBJ1-4
d_gene: -
CDR3aa: CASRPERRTEKLFF
CDR3nt: TGCGCCAGCAGACCGGAACGAAGAACAGAAAAACTGTTTTTT

v_gene: TRBV29-1
abundance: -
j_gene: TRBJ1-2
d_gene: -
CDR3aa: CSGRVDYGYTF
CDR3nt: TGCAGCGGGAGAGTTGACTATGGCTACACCTTC

v_gene: TRBV20-1
abundance: many
j_gene: TRBJ2-1
d_gene: -
CDR3aa: CSASAGTLNNEQFF
CDR3nt: TGCAGTGCTAGTGCCGGGACTCTGAATAATGAGCAGTTCTTC

v_gene: TRBV28
abundance: many
j_gene: TRBJ2-7
d_gene: -
CDR3aa: CASSFGGQQYEQYF
CDR3nt: TGTGCCAGCAGTTTCGGGGGACAGCAATACGAGCAGTACTTC

v_gene: TRBV25-1
abundance: few
j_gene: TRBJ2-1
d_gene: TRBD1
CDR3aa: CASNPGTGSYEQFF
CDR3nt: TGTGCCAGCAACCCCGGGACAGGGTCGTATGAGCAGTTCTTC

v_gene: TRBV20-1
abundance: many
j_gene: TRBJ1-5
d_gene: TRBD1
CDR3aa: CSARAGQDSQPQHF
CDR3nt: TGCAGTGCTAGAGCGGGACAGGACAGTCAGCCCCAGCATTTT

v_gene: TRBV10-2
abundance: many
j_gene: TRBJ2-1
d_gene: -
CDR3aa: CASSIGSSSYNEQFF
CDR3nt: TGCGCCAGCAGTATTGGTTCGAGCTCCTACAATGAGCAGTTCTTC

v_gene: TRBV5-1
abundance: many
j_gene: TRBJ2-7
d_gene: -
CDR3aa: CASSWMGGAYEQYF
CDR3nt: TGCGCCAGCAGCTGGATGGGGGGAGCCTACGAGCAGTACTTC

v_gene: TRBV11-3
abundance: many
j_gene: TRBJ2-1
d_gene: -
CDR3aa: CASSLEGTRGISEQFF
CDR3nt: TGTGCCAGCAGCTTAGAGGGGACGCGGGGTATATCTGAGCAGTTCTTC

v_gene: TRBV7-2
abundance: many
j_gene: TRBJ2-3
d_gene: -
CDR3aa: CASSPEGRDTQYF
CDR3nt: TGTGCCAGCAGCCCCGAGGGGCGAGATACGCAGTATTTT

v_gene: TRBV11-2
abundance: many
j_gene: TRBJ2-4
d_gene: TRBD2
CDR3aa: CASSMASGVEPYF
CDR3nt: TGTGCCAGCAGCATGGCTAGCGGAGTAGAGCCGTACTTC

v_gene: TRBV5-1
abundance: many
j_gene: TRBJ1-2
d_gene: -
CDR3aa: CASSLAGHENGYTF
CDR3nt: TGCGCCAGCAGCTTGGCGGGACATGAGAATGGCTACACCTTC

v_gene: TRBV7-2
abundance: many
j_gene: TRBJ2-3
d_gene: TRBD2
CDR3aa: CASSLALAGGAGVDTQYF
CDR3nt: TGTGCCAGCAGCTTAGCACTAGCGGGGGGGGCTGGGGTTGATACGCAGTATTTT

v_gene: TRBV20-1
abundance: many
j_gene: TRBJ2-3
d_gene: TRBD2
CDR3aa: CSASGGIGLAGGDTQYF
CDR3nt: TGCAGTGCTAGCGGCGGAATCGGACTAGCGGGAGGGGATACGCAGTATTTT

v_gene: TRBV6-6
abundance: many
j_gene: TRBJ1-4
d_gene: -
CDR3aa: CASSYGQGREKLFF
CDR3nt: TGTGCCAGCAGTTACGGGCAGGGGAGGGAAAAACTGTTTTTT

v_gene: TRBV6-1
abundance: many
j_gene: TRBJ1-1
d_gene: -
CDR3aa: CASSEVNMNTEAFF
CDR3nt: TGTGCCAGCAGTGAAGTAAATATGAACACTGAAGCTTTCTTT

v_gene: TRBV4-3
abundance: -
j_gene: TRBJ2-3
d_gene: TRBD1
CDR3aa: CASSQDMTGGHDTQYF
CDR3nt: TGCGCCAGCAGCCAAGATATGACAGGGGGTCACGATACGCAGTATTTT

v_gene: TRBV6-5
abundance: many
j_gene: TRBJ1-6
d_gene: TRBD1
CDR3aa: CASSYTGQGNSPLHF
CDR3nt: TGTGCCAGCAGTTACACTGGACAGGGAAATTCACCCCTCCACTTT

v_gene: TRBV7-2
abundance: many
j_gene: TRBJ2-3
d_gene: -
CDR3aa: CASSLARHPDDTQYF
CDR3nt: TGTGCCAGCAGCTTAGCGAGGCACCCCGACGATACGCAGTATTTT

v_gene: TRBV20-1
abundance: many
j_gene: TRBJ2-7
d_gene: TRBD2
CDR3aa: CSARDPGSGRTNEQYF
CDR3nt: TGCAGTGCTAGAGATCCAGGTAGCGGGAGGACCAACGAGCAGTACTTC

v_gene: TRBV5-1
abundance: many
j_gene: TRBJ1-1
d_gene: -
CDR3aa: CASSPGSREVTEAFF
CDR3nt: TGCGCCAGCAGTCCTGGAAGCAGGGAGGTGACTGAAGCTTTCTTT

v_gene: TRBV20-1
abundance: many
j_gene: TRBJ1-2
d_gene: -
CDR3aa: CSAKTGRGGYTF
CDR3nt: TGCAGTGCAAAGACCGGGAGAGGGGGCTACACCTTC

v_gene: TRBV19
abundance: few
j_gene: TRBJ1-6
d_gene: -
CDR3aa: CASRTHEATYNSPLHF
CDR3nt: TGTGCCAGTAGAACCCACGAGGCAACCTATAATTCACCCCTCCACTTT

v_gene: TRBV27
abundance: many
j_gene: TRBJ1-1
d_gene: -
CDR3aa: CASSPRRGNTEAFF
CDR3nt: TGTGCCAGCAGCCCCCGGCGGGGTAACACTGAAGCTTTCTTT

v_gene: TRBV5-5
abundance: many
j_gene: TRBJ2-7
d_gene: -
CDR3aa: CASSWSGQGYEQYF
CDR3nt: TGTGCCAGCAGCTGGTCGGGACAAGGATACGAGCAGTACTTC

v_gene: TRBV12-3/TRBV12-4
abundance: many
j_gene: TRBJ1-1
d_gene: -
CDR3aa: CASTTEGTEAFF
CDR3nt: TGTGCCAGCACGACGGAAGGAACTGAAGCTTTCTTT

v_gene: TRBV5-1
abundance: many
j_gene: TRBJ1-6
d_gene: -
CDR3aa: CASRRAIAGASGSPLHF
CDR3nt: TGCGCCAGCAGACGGGCCATAGCAGGGGCTTCAGGTTCACCCCTCCACTTT

v_gene: TRBV19
abundance: many
j_gene: TRBJ2-3
d_gene: TRBD2
CDR3aa: CASSIVALAGTADTQYF
CDR3nt: TGTGCCAGTAGTATAGTCGCTCTAGCGGGGACCGCAGATACGCAGTATTTT

v_gene: TRBV4-3
abundance: many
j_gene: TRBJ2-7
d_gene: TRBD2
CDR3aa: CASSQDRLAGIYEQYF
CDR3nt: TGCGCCAGCAGCCAAGATCGGCTAGCGGGTATCTACGAGCAGTACTTC

v_gene: TRBV20-1
abundance: large
j_gene: TRBJ1-4
d_gene: -
CDR3aa: CSATQGLDEKLFF
CDR3nt: TGCAGTGCTACCCAGGGGTTAGATGAAAAACTGTTTTTT

v_gene: TRBV29-1
abundance: -
j_gene: TRBJ1-1
d_gene: -
CDR3aa: CSVEVTGWAEAFF
CDR3nt: TGCAGCGTTGAAGTCACAGGGTGGGCTGAAGCTTTCTTT

v_gene: TRBV7-9
abundance: many
j_gene: TRBJ1-6
d_gene: -
CDR3aa: CASSYLQGPGNSPLHF
CDR3nt: TGTGCCAGCAGCTACTTACAGGGACCGGGAAATTCACCCCTCCACTTT

v_gene: TRBV5-1
abundance: many
j_gene: TRBJ2-3
d_gene: TRBD2
CDR3aa: CASSLGTSGGTDTQYF
CDR3nt: TGCGCCAGCAGCTTGGGGACTAGCGGGGGCACAGATACGCAGTATTTT

v_gene: TRBV6-5
abundance: -
j_gene: TRBJ2-7
d_gene: -
CDR3aa: CASSYQAGCYEKYF
CDR3nt: TGTGCCAGCAGTTATCAGGCAGGGTGCTACGAGAAGTACTTC

v_gene: TRBV12-3/TRBV12-4
abundance: many
j_gene: TRBJ2-5
d_gene: TRBD1
CDR3aa: CASSSTGVRETQYF
CDR3nt: TGTGCCAGCAGTTCGACAGGGGTGAGAGAGACCCAGTACTTC

v_gene: TRBV6-2/TRBV6-3
abundance: many
j_gene: TRBJ1-2
d_gene: -
CDR3aa: CASSYAIVYGYTF
CDR3nt: TGTGCCAGCAGTTACGCAATCGTCTATGGCTACACCTTC

v_gene: TRBV9
abundance: -
j_gene: TRBJ2-2
d_gene: TRBD2
CDR3aa: CASSTSAGGLGRELFF
CDR3nt: TGTGCCAGCAGCACGTCAGCGGGGGGGCTTGGAAGGGAGCTGTTTTTT

v_gene: TRBV30
abundance: -
j_gene: TRBJ2-2
d_gene: -
CDR3aa: CAWSKGVETGELFF
CDR3nt: TGTGCCTGGAGTAAAGGCGTAGAGACCGGGGAGCTGTTTTTT

v_gene: TRBV24-1
abundance: many
j_gene: TRBJ2-7
d_gene: TRBD1
CDR3aa: CATSDLVEGAYEQYF
CDR3nt: TGTGCCACCAGTGATTTGGTCGAGGGGGCTTACGAGCAGTACTTC

v_gene: TRBV11-3
abundance: many
j_gene: TRBJ2-5
d_gene: -
CDR3aa: CASSLSRGEETQYF
CDR3nt: TGTGCCAGCAGCTTAAGCCGGGGCGAAGAGACCCAGTACTTC

v_gene: TRBV20-1
abundance: -
j_gene: TRBJ2-3
d_gene: TRBD2
CDR3aa: CSATLAGVTDTQYF
CDR3nt: TGCAGTGCAACCCTAGCGGGAGTCACAGATACGCAGTATTTT

v_gene: TRBV20-1
abundance: -
j_gene: TRBJ2-1
d_gene: TRBD2
CDR3aa: CSARDLGGNEQFF
CDR3nt: TGCAGTGCTAGAGACCTGGGGGGGAATGAGCAGTTCTTC

v_gene: TRBV2
abundance: many
j_gene: TRBJ2-1
d_gene: TRBD1
CDR3aa: CASRRQGVNEQFF
CDR3nt: TGTGCCAGCAGAAGACAGGGAGTGAATGAGCAGTTCTTC

v_gene: TRBV18
abundance: -
j_gene: TRBJ1-6
d_gene: -
CDR3aa: CASSPARGSYNSPLHF
CDR3nt: TGTGCCAGCTCACCAGCAAGGGGCTCCTATAATTCACCCCTCCACTTT

v_gene: TRBV7-8
abundance: many
j_gene: TRBJ2-1
d_gene: -
CDR3aa: CASSLSSSSSYNEQFF
CDR3nt: TGTGCCAGCAGCTTATCTTCGTCGAGCTCCTACAATGAGCAGTTCTTC

v_gene: TRBV20-1
abundance: -
j_gene: TRBJ2-7
d_gene: -
CDR3aa: CSARGAYYEQCF
CDR3nt: TGCAGTGCTAGAGGGGCGTACTACGAGCAGTGCTTC

v_gene: TRBV30
abundance: -
j_gene: TRBJ2-2
d_gene: -
CDR3aa: CAWIYWMNTGELFF
CDR3nt: TGTGCCTGGATTTATTGGATGAACACCGGGGAGCTGTTTTTT

v_gene: TRBV11-3
abundance: many
j_gene: TRBJ2-5
d_gene: TRBD2
CDR3aa: CASSSGLAGETQYF
CDR3nt: TGTGCCAGCAGCTCCGGACTAGCGGGAGAGACCCAGTACTTC

v_gene: TRBV2
abundance: many
j_gene: TRBJ1-5
d_gene: -
CDR3aa: CASSEGAVNQPQHF
CDR3nt: TGTGCCAGCAGTGAGGGGGCAGTCAATCAGCCCCAGCATTTT

v_gene: TRBV29-1
abundance: many
j_gene: TRBJ2-5
d_gene: TRBD2
CDR3aa: CSVRAGGPETQYF
CDR3nt: TGCAGCGTTAGGGCGGGAGGGCCCGAGACCCAGTACTTC

v_gene: TRBV20-1
abundance: many
j_gene: TRBJ2-5
d_gene: -
CDR3aa: CSARKGQETQYF
CDR3nt: TGCAGTGCCCGGAAGGGTCAAGAGACCCAGTACTTC

v_gene: TRBV20-1
abundance: many
j_gene: TRBJ2-1
d_gene: TRBD2
CDR3aa: CSASGAGSSYNEQFF
CDR3nt: TGCAGTGCTAGCGGAGCGGGAAGCTCCTACAATGAGCAGTTCTTC

v_gene: TRBV28
abundance: -
j_gene: TRBJ1-5
d_gene: -
CDR3aa: CASSPVSQPQHF
CDR3nt: TGTGCCAGCAGTCCAGTCAGTCAGCCCCAGCATTTT

v_gene: TRBV20-1
abundance: many
j_gene: TRBJ1-3
d_gene: -
CDR3aa: CSAWDFGNTIYF
CDR3nt: TGCAGTGCTTGGGATTTCGGAAACACCATATATTTT

v_gene: TRBV11-2
abundance: many
j_gene: TRBJ2-5
d_gene: -
CDR3aa: CASSPEVGETQYF
CDR3nt: TGTGCCAGCAGCCCGGAAGTGGGAGAGACCCAGTACTTC